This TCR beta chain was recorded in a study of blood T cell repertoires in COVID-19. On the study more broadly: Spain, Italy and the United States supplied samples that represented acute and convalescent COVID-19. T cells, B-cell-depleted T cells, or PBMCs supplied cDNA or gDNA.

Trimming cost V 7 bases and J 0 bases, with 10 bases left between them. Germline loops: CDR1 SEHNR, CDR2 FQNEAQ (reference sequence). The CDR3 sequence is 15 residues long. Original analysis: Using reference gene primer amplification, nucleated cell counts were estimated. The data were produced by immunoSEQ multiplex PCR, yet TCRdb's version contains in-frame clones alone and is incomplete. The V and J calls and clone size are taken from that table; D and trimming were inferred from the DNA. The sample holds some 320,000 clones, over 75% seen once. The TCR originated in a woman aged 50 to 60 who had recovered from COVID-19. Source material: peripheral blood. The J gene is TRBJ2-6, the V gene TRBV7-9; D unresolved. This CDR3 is CASTNILSGANVLTF. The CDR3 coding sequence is TGTGCCAGCACCAACATACTCTCTGGGGCCAACGTCCTGACTTTC.